A selection of T cell receptor beta chains follows, all from one sample in a study of blood T cells in healthy people across ages. TCRdb used MiXCR to reprocess the 5' RACE reads, holding one entry per CDR3 protein. The sample records around 700,000 distinct CDR3 sequences, 25% being singletons. The same data also contributed to another study, on T cells of mothers and their children.

Source material: blood. These receptors originate from a boy aged 10-17 years in good health. CDR3s include the opening cysteine and the closing phenylalanine or tryptophan. The order of the fields is J gene, V gene, D gene, clone size, CDR3 DNA, CDR3 protein. A D gene is named only where the DNA matches it firmly. Only part of the rows carry a size: once, few, many, or a class if the clone is expanded.

>TRBJ2-7|TRBV15|.|few
TGTGCCACCAGCAGAGAACAGGGTTCCTCCTACGAGCAGTACTTC
CATSREQGSSYEQYF
>TRBJ1-5|TRBV28|.|.
TGTGCCAGCAGTTTAAGTAGACAGATCAATCAGCCCCAGCATTTT
CASSLSRQINQPQHF
>TRBJ2-7|TRBV12-3/TRBV12-4|TRBD2|.
TGTGCCAGCAGCCCATCGGGACTAGCTGGTCTCTACGAGCAGTACTTC
CASSPSGLAGLYEQYF
>TRBJ2-1|TRBV20-1|TRBD2|.
TGCAGTGCTCTCTCCATAGCGGGGGGGCTCGATGAGCAGTTCTTC
CSALSIAGGLDEQFF
>TRBJ2-1|TRBV27|TRBD2|few
TGTGCCTGCGGCCGACTAGCGGGTCAATACAATGAGCAGTTCTTC
CACGRLAGQYNEQFF
>TRBJ2-1|TRBV29-1|TRBD2|.
TGCAGCGTTGCGACTAGCGGGAGGGCCGGCGAGCAGTTCTTC
CSVATSGRAGEQFF
>TRBJ2-7|TRBV6-2/TRBV6-3|TRBD1|.
TGTGCCAGCACCGACAGGGTGGTTCCCGAGCAGTACTTC
CASTDRVVPEQYF
>TRBJ1-3|TRBV29-1|TRBD1|few
TGCAGCGCCCGGACAGGGGGATACACCATATATTTT
CSARTGGYTIYF
>TRBJ1-4|TRBV15|.|.
TGTGCCACCAGCAGAGACCCCGGCGAAAAACTGTTTTTT
CATSRDPGEKLFF
>TRBJ1-3|TRBV7-2|.|.
TGTGCCAGCAGCTCGCAAACAGGGTTGGGAAACACCATATATTTT
CASSSQTGLGNTIYF
>TRBJ2-1|TRBV20-1|.|few
TGCAGTGCCACTGACAATGAGCAGTTCTTC
CSATDNEQFF
>TRBJ2-5|TRBV6-1|.|few
TGTGCCAGCAGTGAATTTTGGGGGGCGGGGATCGTAGAGACCCAGTACTTC
CASSEFWGAGIVETQYF
>TRBJ2-6|TRBV5-1|.|few
TGCGCCAGCAGCTCTGGACCGGCTGGTGAGGCCAACGTCCTGACTTTC
CASSSGPAGEANVLTF
>TRBJ1-4|TRBV20-1|TRBD1|many
TGCAGTGCTAGGGACCCGCGACAGGGGGCGAGTGAAAAACTGTTTTTT
CSARDPRQGASEKLFF
>TRBJ1-4|TRBV19|.|.
TGTGCCAGTAACGACGGGGCGGGCGAACTGTTTTTT
CASNDGAGELFF
>TRBJ2-7|TRBV6-5|TRBD1|few
TGTGCCAGCAGTTATTCAGGACAGGGGGGAAACGAGCAGTACTTC
CASSYSGQGGNEQYF
>TRBJ1-1|TRBV7-9|.|few
TGTGCCAGCAGCTTAACCATAGTGGACACTGAAGCTTTCTTT
CASSLTIVDTEAFF
>TRBJ1-2|TRBV7-8|.|many
TGTGCCAGCAGCTTAGCGGGCAGCACCTGGGACTATGGCTACACCTTC
CASSLAGSTWDYGYTF
>TRBJ2-1|TRBV7-9|TRBD1|few
TGTGCCAGCAGCTCCGACAGGGGTTACAATGAGCAGTTCTTC
CASSSDRGYNEQFF
>TRBJ2-3|TRBV6-5|TRBD1|few
TGTGCCAGCAGTCGACAGGGGCTAGATACGCAGTATTTT
CASSRQGLDTQYF
>TRBJ2-7|TRBV7-2|.|many
TGTGCCAGCAGACCGACCCCCGTTTACGAGCAGTACTTC
CASRPTPVYEQYF
>TRBJ2-1|TRBV10-3|.|few
TGTGCCATCAGTGAGTATATTGACGCCGACAATGAGCAGTTCTTC
CAISEYIDADNEQFF
>TRBJ2-1|TRBV3-1|.|few
TGTGCCAGCAGCCAAGGGGACTTCTACAATGAGCAGTTCTTC
CASSQGDFYNEQFF
>TRBJ2-5|TRBV7-3|TRBD1|few
TGTGCCAGCAGCGTGACAGGGGTGGCCGGGGAGACCCAGTACTTC
CASSVTGVAGETQYF
>TRBJ2-7|TRBV7-8|.|.
TGTGCCAGCAGCTTAGAAGTAGGCAGGGCAATTTCCTACGAGCAGTACTTC
CASSLEVGRAISYEQYF
>TRBJ2-1|TRBV27|TRBD2|.
TGTGCCAGCAGGAGCGGGAAATACAATGAGCAGTTCTTC
CASRSGKYNEQFF
>TRBJ2-7|TRBV18|.|few
TGTGCCAGCTCACCACTAATCTCCTACGAGCAGTACTTC
CASSPLISYEQYF
>TRBJ2-1|TRBV20-1|.|few
TGCAGTGCTAGAGCCCCAGCGGGCCAGAGGGATGAGCAGTTCTTC
CSARAPAGQRDEQFF
>TRBJ1-2|TRBV19|.|.
TGTGCCAGTAGTATAGACAAGGTTTATGGCTACACCTTC
CASSIDKVYGYTF
>TRBJ1-2|TRBV2|.|.
TGTGCCAGCAGAGGCCTTAGGGGGTTGAACTATGGCTACACCTTC
CASRGLRGLNYGYTF
>TRBJ2-7|TRBV24-1|.|few
TGTGCCACCAGGGTAGCCGAGCAGTACTTC
CATRVAEQYF
>TRBJ1-2|TRBV20-1|.|.
TGCAGTGCTAGGGTCGGTCTCTATGGCTACACCTTC
CSARVGLYGYTF
>TRBJ2-2|TRBV7-6|TRBD1|.
TGTGCCAGCAGCACCTCTTTGGGACAGGGGAATCTGGACACCGGGGAGCTGTTTTTT
CASSTSLGQGNLDTGELFF
>TRBJ2-5|TRBV11-1|.|.
TGTGCCAGCAGCTTAGAATCCGCCCCAGAGACCCAGTACTTC
CASSLESAPETQYF